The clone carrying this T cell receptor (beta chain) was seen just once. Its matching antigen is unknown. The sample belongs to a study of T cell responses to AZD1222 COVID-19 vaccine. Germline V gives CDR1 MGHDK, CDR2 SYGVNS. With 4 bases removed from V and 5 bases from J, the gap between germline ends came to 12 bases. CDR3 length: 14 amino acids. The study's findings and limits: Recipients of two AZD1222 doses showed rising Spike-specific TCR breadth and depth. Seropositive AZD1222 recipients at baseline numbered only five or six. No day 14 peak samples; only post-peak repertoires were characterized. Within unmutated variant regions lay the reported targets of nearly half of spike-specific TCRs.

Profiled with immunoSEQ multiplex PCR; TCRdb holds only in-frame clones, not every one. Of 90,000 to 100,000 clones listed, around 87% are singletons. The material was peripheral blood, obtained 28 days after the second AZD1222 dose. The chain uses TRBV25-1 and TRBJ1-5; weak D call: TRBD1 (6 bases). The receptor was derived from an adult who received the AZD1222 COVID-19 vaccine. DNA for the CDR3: TGTGCCAGCAGTGGGGAGGGGGGGCATCAGCCCCAGCATTTT. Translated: CASSGEGGHQPQHF.